This T cell receptor (beta chain) stems from a study of blood T cell repertoires in COVID-19. As for the study in general: From T cells, B-cell-depleted T cells, or PBMCs came the material, which was cDNA or gDNA.

This CDR3 has 11 residues. Germline V gene sequence: CDR1 LGHDT, CDR2 YNNKEL (reference sequence). The ends were cut back, 3 bases at V and 8 bases at J, with 7 bases in the middle. The method was immunoSEQ multiplex PCR; TCRdb's version includes in-frame clones alone and lacks a portion of them. The sample lists under 200,000 clones, under 85% seen once, with approximately 1.1% in the top ten. The V gene is TRBV3-1 (or the pseudogene TRBV3-2), the J gene TRBJ1-1; D is unclear. The sample comprised peripheral blood. This clonotype originated in a man between 60 and 75 years old who had recovered from COVID-19. CDR3 region: CASSHAREAFF. The CDR3 nucleotides are TGTGCCAGCAGCCATGCCCGGGAAGCTTTCTTT.